Each of the 5 T cell receptor beta chains below was sequenced from the same sample in a study of shared clonotypes between healthy human individuals. Measured with immunoSEQ multiplex PCR; TCRdb has only the in-frame clones, and not every one. The data show fewer than 3 million clones, about nine tenths seen once. Sequenced sample: naive CD4+ T cells from PBMCs. Subset noted: CD45RA+ positively selected. These TCRs come from a man between 18 and 29 years old in good health. Some clones in this sample may be carry-over from other donors' samples.

The chain is built from TRBV27 and TRBJ1-5; D call uncertain. The ends were cut back, 2 bases at V and 5 bases at J, with 7 bases in the middle. CDR3 length: 13 residues. The germline CDR1 and CDR2 sequences are MNHEY and SMNVEV (reference sequence). In DNA, the CDR3 is TGTGCCAGCAGTTTAACGTATTATCAGCCCCAGCATTTT. This gives the protein CASSLTYYQPQHF.

The CDR3: CASSFTGGFYEQYF. The DNA for the CDR3 is TGTGCCAGCAGTTTTACAGGGGGGTTCTACGAGCAGTACTTC. The chain is built from TRBV27 and TRBJ2-7; 8 positions agree with TRBD1. The germline CDR1 and CDR2 sequences are MNHEY and SMNVEV (reference sequence). Losses at the gene ends were 3 bases for V and 3 bases for J; bases not matched to a gene: 4. CDR3 size: 14 residues.

The rearrangement links TRBV6-5 to TRBJ2-7; D might be TRBD1 or TRBD2, each matching 5 bases. The CDR3 runs 13 residues. The V gene lost 6 bases and the J gene lost 5 bases, with 14 bases spanning the gap. Germline V gene sequence: CDR1 MNHEY, CDR2 SVGAGI. This CDR3 reads CASRPGTYNEQYF. CDR3 DNA sequence: TGTGCCAGCAGGCCCGGGACCTACAACGAGCAGTACTTC.

The chain recombines TRBV30 with TRBJ1-1; D unclear. Germline V gene data show CDR1 as GTSNPN and CDR2 as SVGIG (reference sequence). The CDR3 totals 11 residues. The CDR3 sequence: CALRQNTEAFF. The CDR3 nucleotides are TGTGCTTTGAGACAGAACACTGAAGCTTTCTTT.

The rearrangement joins TRBV5-1 to TRBJ2-7; D is undetermined. V gave up 0 bases and J gave up 4 bases, with 14 bases separating them. Per the germline V gene, CDR1 is SGHRS and CDR2 is YFSETQ. This CDR3 region has 15 residues. CDR3 sequence reads: CASSLAGPPAYEQYF. In DNA form, the CDR3 reads TGCGCCAGCAGCTTGGCCGGACCGCCAGCATACGAGCAGTACTTC.